This passage covers 9 T cell receptor beta chains from one sample sequenced in a study of OX40 agonist ivuxolimab in advanced cancers. Library generation was performed with the immunoSEQ multiplex PCR assay. TCRdb limited this immuneACCESS table to in-frame rearrangements with V and J called. A share of clones is missing; checked studies link under half to unresolved V genes, and the rest is unexplained. The sample table contains more than 55,000 clones; only one count was recorded for roughly 85% of them. About 1% of the sample lies in the top ten. The sequencing used CD4+ or CD8+ T cells sorted from blood, collected in a trial of the OX40 agonist ivuxolimab. All receptors come from an adult with an advanced solid tumor such as melanoma, head and neck, liver or kidney cancer.

This chain joins TRBV30 and TRBJ2-5, with D uncertain. This CDR3 region has 11 residues. Germline CDR1 GTSNPN, CDR2 SVGIG (reference sequence). V was cut by 1 base and J by 1 base, with 1 base left in between. For the CDR3, the DNA is TGTGCCTGGAGTGCCCAAGAGACCCAGTACTTC. This gives the protein CAWSAQETQYF.

The V and J genes are TRBV19 and TRBJ2-1, with 10 bases identical to TRBD2. The CDR3 totals 15 residues. Trimming at V came to 4 bases and at J to 3 bases, leaving 3 bases not matched to a gene. CDR1 LNHDA and CDR2 SQIVND come from the germline V gene (reference sequence). CDR3 sequence reads: CASSRQREGYNEQFF. CDR3 in DNA: TGTGCCAGTAGTAGGCAGCGGGAGGGCTACAATGAGCAGTTCTTC. Drawing the rest from reference TRBV19 and TRBJ2-1, the complete variable domain is DGGITQSPKYLFRKEGQNVTLSCEQNLNHDAMYWYRQDPGQGLRLIYYSQIVNDFQKGDIAEGYSVSREKKESFPLTVTSAQKNPTAFYLCASSRQREGYNEQFFGPGTRLTVL.

This chain connects TRBV27 to TRBJ2-1; D is tentatively TRBD1 or TRBD2 (5 bases each). The CDR3 sequence is 15 residues long. The V end was cut by 7 bases, the J end by 5 bases, with 18 bases between. CDR1 and CDR2 from the germline V gene are MNHEY and SMNVEV (reference sequence). The CDR3 bases are TGTGCCAGCACAACGTGGGGGAGCGTCAACAATGAGCAGTTCTTC. It specifies CASTTWGSVNNEQFF.

V is TRBV19 and J is TRBJ2-7; D uncertain. This CDR3 has 18 residues. Looked up from germline, CDR1 is LNHDA and CDR2 is SQIVND (reference sequence). Trimming cost V 4 bases and J 2 bases, with 24 bases left between them. DNA for the CDR3: TGTGCCAGTAGTACCCACTCCTCGATTAGTGGCGGTACCTACGAGCAGTACTTC. Amino acid sequence: CASSTHSSISGGTYEQYF.

Only one count was recorded for this clone. This chain links TRBV27 with TRBJ2-3; possibly TRBD2 for D (6 bases). The CDR3 runs 16 residues. V was clipped by 0 bases and J by 6 bases, with 16 bases between them. Germline values: CDR1 MNHEY, CDR2 SMNVEV (reference sequence). The DNA for the CDR3 is TGTGCCAGCAGTTTATCGATTGACGGGGGAGCTGATACGCAGTATTTT. This gives the protein CASSLSIDGGADTQYF.

V is TRBV11-3 and J is TRBJ2-5; D not resolved. The CDR3 covers 13 residues. Per germline, CDR1 SGHNT and CDR2 YENEEA. The ends were cut back, 0 bases at V and 4 bases at J, with 6 bases in the middle. The CDR3 is CASSLEGRETQYF. CDR3 coding DNA: TGTGCCAGCAGCTTAGAAGGCAGAGAGACCCAGTACTTC.

The chain uses TRBV28 and TRBJ1-4; possible D gene TRBD1, 6 bases. This CDR3 is built from 15 residues. V shed 4 bases and J shed 7 bases, with 16 bases lying between them. CDR1 is MDHEN, CDR2 SYDVKM, per germline. The CDR3 sequence is CASSSPGRGGEKLFF. The DNA of the CDR3 is TGTGCCAGCAGTTCCCCCGGCAGGGGTGGTGAAAAACTGTTTTTT.

Note on this clone: The junction departs from the called germline gene at one end, perhaps through a read error. The chain employs TRBV18 and TRBJ2-3; no reliable D call. Germline-derived CDR1 and CDR2 are KGHSH and LQKENI. This CDR3 has 13 residues. CDR3 region: CASSPPAPDTQYF. The CDR3 DNA follows: TGTGCCAGCTCACCACCGGCGCCAGACACGCAGTATTTT. Complete variable domain (other parts from reference TRBV18 and TRBJ2-3): NAGVMQNPRHLVRRRGQEARLRCSPMKGHSHVYWYRQLPEEGLKFMVYLQKENIIDESGMPKERFSAEFPKEGPSILRIQQVVRGDSAAYFCASSPPAPDTQYFGPGTRLTVL.

CDR3 amino acids: CASSNDRGQPQHF. CDR3 nucleotides: TGTGCCAGCAGTAATGACAGGGGGCAGCCCCAGCATTTT. The genes are TRBV28 and TRBJ1-5; 9 bases map to TRBD1. Germline V gives CDR1 MDHEN, CDR2 SYDVKM. After removal of 5 bases from V and 7 bases from J, the junction contained 3 bases not matched to a gene. The CDR3 is 13 residues long.